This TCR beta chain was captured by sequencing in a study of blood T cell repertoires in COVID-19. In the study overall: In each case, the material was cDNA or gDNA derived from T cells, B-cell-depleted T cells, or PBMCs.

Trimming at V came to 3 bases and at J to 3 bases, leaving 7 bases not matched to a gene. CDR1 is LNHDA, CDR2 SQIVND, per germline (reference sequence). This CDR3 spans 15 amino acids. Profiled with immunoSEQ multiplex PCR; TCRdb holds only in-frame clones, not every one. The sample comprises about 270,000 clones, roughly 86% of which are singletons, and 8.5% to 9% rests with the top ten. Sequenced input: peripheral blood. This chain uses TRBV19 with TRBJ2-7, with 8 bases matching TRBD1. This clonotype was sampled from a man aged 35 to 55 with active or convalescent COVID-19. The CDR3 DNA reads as TGTGCCAGTAGTATTGGGGGACAGGCCTTCTACGAGCAGTACTTC. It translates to CASSIGGQAFYEQYF. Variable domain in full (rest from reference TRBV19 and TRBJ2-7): DGGITQSPKYLFRKEGQNVTLSCEQNLNHDAMYWYRQDPGQGLRLIYYSQIVNDFQKGDIAEGYSVSREKKESFPLTVTSAQKNPTAFYLCASSIGGQAFYEQYFGPGTRLTVT.